The 27 T cell receptor beta chains given below trace back to one sample, sequenced in a study of T cell changes during pregnancy in multiple sclerosis. Clones were read by immunoSEQ multiplex PCR, and TCRdb kept only the in-frame ones, dropping some. The sample has 40,000 to 45,000 clones, about 91% seen once. Specimen: CD4+ T cells from peripheral blood mononuclear cells, collected in the second trimester of pregnancy. These receptors were obtained from a female donor in good health, enrolled as a control in a pregnancy study.

The genes are TRBV29-1 and TRBJ1-1; 8 bases are shared with TRBD1. Trimming cost V 7 bases and J 4 bases; bases outside gene matches: 5. The CDR3 totals 12 residues. The germline CDR1 and CDR2 sequences are SQVTM and ANQGSEA. The CDR3 DNA is TGCAGCGGGGGCGACAGGGGCACTGAAGCTTTCTTT. Its translation: CSGGDRGTEAFF.

The rearrangement links TRBV9 to TRBJ2-1, with 10 bases identical to TRBD2. V trimming: 3 bases; J trimming: 0 bases; junction bases outside the gene matches: 0. CDR1 and CDR2 (germline): SGDLS, YYNGEE. This CDR3 has 15 residues. CDR3 amino acids: CASSASGSSYNEQFF. DNA of the CDR3: TGTGCCAGCAGCGCTAGCGGGAGCTCCTACAATGAGCAGTTCTTC.

The chain's CDR3 is CASSVDRRNQPQHF. The DNA of the CDR3 is TGTGCCAGCAGTGTGGACAGGCGCAATCAGCCCCAGCATTTT. The V gene is TRBV28, the J gene TRBJ1-5, with TRBD1 matching 7 bases. CDR1 is MDHEN, CDR2 SYDVKM, per germline. The CDR3 length is 14 residues. V shed 5 bases and J 2 bases; nucleotides not matched to a gene: 3.

This chain links TRBV30 with TRBJ1-6, with TRBD1 matching 7 bases. This CDR3 has 13 amino acids. Germline V gene sequence: CDR1 GTSNPN, CDR2 SVGIG (reference sequence). V lost 2 bases and J lost 11; bases outside the gene matches: 6. Written as DNA, the CDR3 is TGTGCCTGGAGTCGGCATCAGGGGGCACCCCTCCACTTT. As protein: CAWSRHQGAPLHF. The full variable domain, completed using reference TRBV30 and TRBJ1-6, is SQTIHQWPATLVQPVGSPLSLECTVEGTSNPNLYWYRQAAGRGLQLLFYSVGIGQISSEVPQNLSASRPQDRQFILSSKKLLLSDSGFYLCAWSRHQGAPLHFGNGTRLTVT.

V gene TRBV27 combines with J gene TRBJ2-1; D ambiguous. The CDR3 runs to 15 residues. The V gene's germline CDR1 is MNHEY and CDR2 SMNVEV (reference sequence). The V end was cut by 6 bases, the J end by 8 bases, with 20 bases between. Here the CDR3 DNA reads TGTGCCAGCAGCCCCCGAGGTCTCTACGTTGATGAGCAGTTCTTC. Translating it yields CASSPRGLYVDEQFF.

The CDR3 region has the DNA TGTGCCAGCAGACGCGACAGGGCCGATGAAGCTTTCTTT. As protein: CASRRDRADEAFF. The chain links TRBV6-6 to TRBJ1-1, with 7 bases that match TRBD1. The V segment lost 6 bases and the J segment 7 bases; nucleotides outside the gene matches: 8. The germline gives CDR1 MNHNY, CDR2 SVGAGI (reference sequence). This CDR3 contains 13 residues.

The chain carries TRBV9 and TRBJ1-1, with unresolved D. Germline CDR1 and CDR2: SGDLS and YYNGEE. The CDR3 is 13 residues long. V gave up 0 bases and J gave up 11 bases, with 14 bases separating them. CDR3 sequence (DNA): TGTGCCAGCAGCGTAGGTCCCACCGCGCGGGCTTTCTTT. Its translation is CASSVGPTARAFF.

This chain uses TRBV10-2 with TRBJ2-7, with D maybe TRBD1 (8 bases). The germline gives CDR1 WSHSY, CDR2 SAAADI. Trimming took 7 bases from V and 0 from J, leaving 13 bases between them. CDR3 length: 14 residues. CDR3 loop: CASTTGGGSYEQYF. DNA of the CDR3: TGCGCCAGCACCACAGGGGGGGGCTCCTACGAGCAGTACTTC.

The V gene is TRBV7-9, the J gene TRBJ1-2; TRBD1 agrees at 8 bases. The CDR3 has 16 residues. V was pared by 4 bases and J by 4 bases, with 11 bases of the junction left unmatched. Per the germline V gene, CDR1 is SEHNR and CDR2 is FQNEAQ (reference sequence). This CDR3 is CASSSGVTGDRYGYTF. The CDR3, as DNA: TGTGCCAGCAGCTCGGGGGTGACAGGGGACCGCTATGGCTACACCTTC.

The chain joins TRBV7-3 to TRBJ2-1; D might be TRBD2 (6 bases). Germline CDR1 reads SGHTA; CDR2 reads FQGTGA. V was shortened by 1 base and J by 9 bases, with 13 bases between the two germline ends. The CDR3 is made up of 14 amino acids. The CDR3 DNA is TGTGCCAGCAGCTTAAGGGCGCGGGATGGTGAGCAGTTCTTC. Its translation: CASSLRARDGEQFF.

This chain uses TRBV21-1 with TRBJ1-2. TRBV21-1 corresponds to a pseudogene. This CDR3 has 19 amino acids. CDR3 nucleotide sequence: TGTGCCAGCAGCAAAGTAGGAATAAAAAGGAGAAGGCCATCCTATGGCTACACCTTC. Its translation is CASSKVGIKRRRPSYGYTF.

V gene TRBV6-6 combines with J gene TRBJ2-3; D remains ambiguous. The CDR3 contains 13 residues. Trimming took off 6 bases at V and 0 bases at J, with 7 bases between the two ends. The germline V gene encodes CDR1 MNHNY and CDR2 SVGAGI (reference sequence). CDR3 in DNA: TGTGCCAGCAGGCCTACTAGCACAGATACGCAGTATTTT. This translates into CASRPTSTDTQYF.

The chain uses TRBV2 and TRBJ2-2; perhaps TRBD1 as D (6 bases). Germline values: CDR1 SNHLY, CDR2 FYNNEI. V was trimmed by 7 bases and J by 4 bases, leaving 13 bases between them. The CDR3 spans 14 residues. Written as DNA, the CDR3 is TGTGCCAGCATGGTGGGGGCCGGCACCGGGGAGCTGTTTTTT. This encodes CASMVGAGTGELFF. Full variable domain (remainder filled in from reference TRBV2 and TRBJ2-2): EPEVTQTPSHQVTQMGQEVILRCVPISNHLYFYWYRQILGQKVEFLVSFYNNEISEKSEIFDDQFSVERPDGSNFTLKIRSTKLEDSAMYFCASMVGAGTGELFFGEGSRLTVL.

The chain recombines TRBV19 with TRBJ1-1, with 8 bases matching TRBD1. The germline CDR1 and CDR2 sequences are LNHDA and SQIVND (reference sequence). The CDR3 consists of 14 residues. Germline trimming cut 7 bases from V and 5 bases from J; bases unmatched to any gene: 9. The CDR3 nucleotides read TGTGCCAGTACTCTACTCACAGGGGGGACTGAAGCTTTCTTT. Its translation is CASTLLTGGTEAFF.

This clone is a singleton in its sample. The chain links TRBV30 to TRBJ2-7; 8 bases agree with TRBD1. From germline, CDR1 is GTSNPN and CDR2 SVGIG (reference sequence). V was pared by 3 bases and J by 0 bases, with 4 bases of the junction left unmatched. This CDR3 contains 14 residues. The CDR3 DNA reads as TGTGCCTGGAGGCAGGGGGCCGGCTCCTACGAGCAGTACTTC. Translating it yields CAWRQGAGSYEQYF.

This clone was detected only a few times. The J gene is TRBJ2-7, the V gene TRBV7-2; possibly TRBD2 for D (6 bases). CDR1 is SGHTA and CDR2 is FQGNSA in the germline V gene. CDR3 size: 15 residues. The V end was cut by 5 bases, the J end by 2 bases, with 16 bases between. The CDR3 coding sequence is TGTGCCAGCAGCGGGGGACTGCCAACCGCCTACGAGCAGTACTTC. This codes for CASSGGLPTAYEQYF.

This clone was observed a handful of times. V is TRBV5-1 and J is TRBJ2-3, with 12 bases identical to TRBD2. The germline CDR1 and CDR2 sequences are SGHRS and YFSETQ. The CDR3 spans 16 residues. V shed 7 bases and J 3 bases; nucleotides not matched to a gene: 9. The CDR3, as DNA: TGCGCCAGCGGAGAAACTAGCGGGAGGAGGACAGATACGCAGTATTTT. This sequence encodes CASGETSGRRTDTQYF.

This rearrangement joins TRBV7-9 to TRBJ1-2, with 9 bases matching TRBD1. Germline assignment: CDR1 SEHNR and CDR2 FQNEAQ (reference sequence). The ends lost 5 bases at V and 7 bases at J; junction bases unmatched: 8. The CDR3 sequence is 14 residues long. The CDR3 sequence: CASSQGQGQGGYTF. The CDR3 region has the DNA TGTGCCAGCAGCCAGGGACAGGGACAGGGTGGCTACACCTTC.

V and J are TRBV5-6 and TRBJ2-2, with a weak D call TRBD2 (6 bases). The CDR3 is 16 residues long. The germline V gene encodes CDR1 SGHDT and CDR2 YYEEEE. The V end lost 4 bases, the J end lost 2 bases, and 15 bases lay between the germline ends. The CDR3 here is CASSPNRLGNTGELFF. The CDR3 DNA reads TGTGCCAGCAGCCCTAACAGACTAGGCAACACCGGGGAGCTGTTTTTT.

The V call is TRBV6-1, the J call TRBJ2-7, with TRBD2 matching 7 bases. V trimming: 7 bases; J trimming: 0 bases; junction bases outside the gene matches: 6. This CDR3 is built from 14 residues. The V gene's germline CDR1 is MNHNS and CDR2 SASEGT. The CDR3 DNA follows: TGTGCCAGCATAGGCGGGGGTTCCTCCTACGAGCAGTACTTC. Protein: CASIGGGSSYEQYF.

The V and J genes are TRBV6-5 and TRBJ1-2; perhaps TRBD1 as D (6 bases). The V gene lost 2 bases and the J gene lost 8 bases, with 9 bases spanning the gap. The CDR3 length is 12 residues. CDR1 MNHEY and CDR2 SVGAGI come from the germline V gene. CDR3 coding DNA: TGTGCCAGCAGTTACGGGGGGGCCGGCTACACCTTC. Its translation: CASSYGGAGYTF.

This clone has only one observation. The rearrangement uses TRBV20-1 and TRBJ2-7; TRBD2 might be the D (5 bases). The germline V gene encodes CDR1 DFQATT and CDR2 SNEGSKA (reference sequence). The CDR3 consists of 11 residues. CDR3 sequence (DNA): TGCAAACTCGGAGCGGACTACGAGCAGTACTTC. Its translation is CKLGADYEQYF.

V and J are TRBV7-9 and TRBJ1-4; D possibly corresponds to TRBD1 (5 bases). Trimming pared 8 bases from V and 5 bases from J, leaving 15 bases between. Germline CDR1 and CDR2: SEHNR and FQNEAQ (reference sequence). This CDR3 contains 14 residues. Here the CDR3 DNA reads TGTGCCAGCGGCCAGGGTATAGGCAATGAAAAACTGTTTTTT. Its protein is CASGQGIGNEKLFF. The variable domain in full, with the rest retrieved from reference TRBV7-9 and TRBJ1-4, is DTGVSQNPRHKITKRGQNVTFRCDPISEHNRLYWYRQTLGQGPEFLTYFQNEAQLEKSRLLSDRFSAERPKGSFSTLEIQRTEQGDSAMYLCASGQGIGNEKLFFGSGTQLSVL.

This clone was seen more than once but under ten times. The gene calls are TRBV25-1 and TRBJ1-6; possibly TRBD1 for D (6 bases). The CDR3 has 13 residues. Germline loops: CDR1 MGHDK, CDR2 SYGVNS. Between the trimmed V and J ends, which lost 4 bases and 13 bases, there was a span of 14 bases. CDR3 sequence (DNA): TGTGCCAGCAGTGGCCAGACAGGTCTCCCCCTCCACTTT. Translating gives CASSGQTGLPLHF. Combining the CDR3 with reference TRBV25-1 and TRBJ1-6 gives the whole variable domain EADIYQTPRYLVIGTGKKITLECSQTMGHDKMYWYQQDPGMELHLIHYSYGVNSTEKGDLSSESTVSRIRTEHFPLTLESARPSHTSQYLCASSGQTGLPLHFGNGTRLTVT.

The V gene is TRBV2, the J gene TRBJ1-1; unclear D gene. Deletions cut 6 bases from V and 7 bases from J, with 24 bases between. The CDR3 is made up of 16 amino acids. Germline CDR1 SNHLY, CDR2 FYNNEI. CDR3 sequence reads: CASRRGRARPFDEAFF. In nucleotides, the CDR3 is TGTGCCAGCAGACGTGGGAGGGCGAGGCCTTTCGATGAAGCTTTCTTT.

V is TRBV28 and J is TRBJ2-7; D is perhaps TRBD1 (5 bases). The V end was cut by 4 bases, the J end by 1 base, with 5 bases between. The V gene's germline CDR1 is MDHEN and CDR2 SYDVKM. The CDR3 is 12 amino acids. The CDR3, as DNA: TGTGCCAGCAGTTCAGGGTCCTACGAGCAGTACTTC. Translation gives CASSSGSYEQYF.

The gene calls are TRBV15 and TRBJ1-6; 10 positions agree with TRBD1. Germline lookup yields CDR1 LNHNV and CDR2 YYDKDF (reference sequence). The trim removed 1 base at V and 9 bases at J, leaving 9 bases unmatched. CDR3 length: 17 residues. The CDR3 DNA reads as TGTGCCACCAGCAGAGCCCTGCGGGACAGGGGAGGTTCACCCCTCCACTTT. This sequence encodes CATSRALRDRGGSPLHF.